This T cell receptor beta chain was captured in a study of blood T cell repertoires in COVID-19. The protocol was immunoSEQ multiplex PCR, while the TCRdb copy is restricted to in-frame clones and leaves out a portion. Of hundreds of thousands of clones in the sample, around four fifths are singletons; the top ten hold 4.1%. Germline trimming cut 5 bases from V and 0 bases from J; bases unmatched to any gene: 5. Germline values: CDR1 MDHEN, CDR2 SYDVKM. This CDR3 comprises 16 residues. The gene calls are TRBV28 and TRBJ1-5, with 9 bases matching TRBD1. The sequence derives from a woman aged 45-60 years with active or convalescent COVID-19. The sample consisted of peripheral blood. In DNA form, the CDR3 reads TGTGCCAGCAGTCCGGACAGGGGTTATAGCAATCAGCCCCAGCATTTT. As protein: CASSPDRGYSNQPQHF.